The 5 T cell receptor beta chains given below trace back to one sample, sequenced in a study of T cells in Graves' hyperthyroidism and ophthalmopathy. TCR beta CDR3 sequences were amplified from RNA transcripts. In the first-round RT-PCR of the TCR CDR3, the HTBI primer set was used. TCRdb processed the multiplex PCR reads anew with MiXCR; each CDR3 protein has one entry. The profile covers some 720,000 distinct CDR3 sequences, with 16% appearing a single time and about 8.4% taken by the ten largest. The specimen sequenced was blood. The source of these receptors is a man younger than 35 with Graves' hyperthyroidism.

This clonotype has only a few counts. The rearrangement joins TRBV19 to TRBJ1-1; 7 positions agree with TRBD1. CDR1 is LNHDA and CDR2 is SQIVND in the germline V gene (reference sequence). This CDR3 contains 13 residues. V trimming: 7 bases; J trimming: 1 base; junction bases outside the gene matches: 3. The CDR3 is CASTGTENTEAFF. The CDR3 nucleotides read TGTGCCAGTACCGGGACAGAGAACACTGAAGCTTTCTTT. The whole variable domain, filled in from reference TRBV19 and TRBJ1-1, reads DGGITQSPKYLFRKEGQNVTLSCEQNLNHDAMYWYRQDPGQGLRLIYYSQIVNDFQKGDIAEGYSVSREKKESFPLTVTSAQKNPTAFYLCASTGTENTEAFFGQGTRLTVV.

This clonotype was found a few times. Just one base apart from a much larger clone, this may be a read error. The conserved final phenylalanine or tryptophan is absent from the CDR3, which likely points to a read error. V and J are TRBV28 and TRBJ2-3; TRBD2 aligns across 15 bases. The V segment lost 5 bases and the J segment 2 bases; nucleotides outside the gene matches: 5. CDR1 and CDR2 from the germline V gene are MDHEN and SYDVKM. The CDR3 consists of 17 residues. This chain's CDR3 is CASSKWTSGRATDTQYL. In nucleotides, the CDR3 is TGTGCCAGCAGTAAATGGACTAGCGGGAGGGCCACAGATACGCAGTATCTT.

This clonotype was recorded many times. The genes are TRBV5-1 and TRBJ2-3, with 12 positions matching TRBD1. Germline V gene lookup returns CDR1 SGHRS and CDR2 YFSETQ. The trim removed 0 bases at V and 3 bases at J, leaving 5 bases unmatched. The CDR3 has 17 residues. The CDR3 sequence is CASSLEGTGGATDTQYF. CDR3 sequence (DNA): TGCGCCAGCAGCTTGGAGGGGACAGGGGGCGCAACAGATACGCAGTATTTT. Filled out from reference TRBV5-1 and TRBJ2-3, the complete variable domain reads KAGVTQTPRYLIKTRGQQVTLSCSPISGHRSVSWYQQTPGQGLQFLFEYFSETQRNKGNFPGRFSGRQFSNSRSEMNVSTLELGDSALYLCASSLEGTGGATDTQYFGPGTRLTVL.

About this clonotype itself: Possible read error: a much larger clone is one base away. The V and J genes are TRBV2 and TRBJ1-1, with D unclear. The CDR3 is made up of 11 amino acids. V was clipped by 3 bases and J by 6 bases, with 5 bases between them. CDR1 is SNHLY, CDR2 FYNNEI, per germline. CDR3 sequence reads: CASSDRAEAFF. CDR3 nucleotides: TGTGCCAGCAGTGATAGGGCTGAAGCTTTCTTT.

This clonotype was seen ten or more times. The chain uses TRBV3-1 and TRBJ2-1; the D is unclear. Trimming pared 1 base from V and 6 bases from J, leaving 7 bases between. Per the germline V gene, CDR1 is LGHDT and CDR2 is YNNKEL (reference sequence). The CDR3 length is 13 residues. The DNA for the CDR3 is TGTGCCAGCAGCCAAGGTCCTAGCAATGAGCAGTTCTTC. Encoded protein: CASSQGPSNEQFF.